Below, 17 T cell receptor beta chains from the same sample are listed, as sequenced in a study of tumor-infiltrating lymphocytes in primary liver carcinoma. Germline DNA was extracted alongside blood RNA, which was obtained from unsorted whole blood. Total RNA amounting to roughly 450 ng was the source from which TCR beta cDNA was made with a constant-region primer. Nested multiplex PCR, run for three rounds with slightly modified ARM-PCR, yielded TCR beta libraries. The opening two PCR rounds, nine to eleven cycles each, paired TRBV1-TRBV30 forward primers with a C-beta reverse primer. TCRdb fed the multiplex PCR reads into MiXCR, producing one record per CDR3 protein. Of approximately 210,000 distinct CDR3 sequences listed, approximately 64% are singletons. The specimen was peripheral blood. Source of these receptors: a woman aged 55-70 years with primary liver carcinoma and hepatitis B virus infection.

A note on this clonotype: This likely comes from a read error, as the CDR3 has no conserved phenylalanine or tryptophan at its end. The J gene is TRBJ1-2, the V gene TRBV5-1, with 8 bases identical to TRBD1. The V gene's germline CDR1 is SGHRS and CDR2 YFSETQ. V trimming: 3 bases; J trimming: 2 bases; junction bases outside the gene matches: 6. There are 15 residues in the CDR3. The DNA of the CDR3 is TGCGCCAGCAGCTACCTGACAGGGGCCAACTATGGCTACACCCTC. As protein: CASSYLTGANYGYTL.

As concerns this clonotype: This may come from a read error, since a much larger clone is one base off. A read error is likely, as this CDR3 ends without the conserved phenylalanine or tryptophan. Here the CDR3 DNA reads TGTGCCAGCAGCGACGGGAGAGTGAAAGCCTCACCCCACGAGCAGTACCTC. This translates into CASSDGRVKASPHEQYL. The rearrangement joins TRBV6-5 to TRBJ2-7, with a possible D match to TRBD2 (6 bases). The V end was cut by 6 bases, the J end by 5 bases, with 26 bases between. The length of the CDR3 is 17 residues. Germline loops: CDR1 MNHEY, CDR2 SVGAGI.

The count of this clonotype is one. The chain is built from TRBV4-1 and TRBJ1-5; no definite D call. This CDR3 comprises 14 residues. V gave up 8 bases and J gave up 1 base, with 12 bases separating them. Germline V lookup: CDR1 MGHRA, CDR2 YSYEKL. DNA of the CDR3: TGCGCCAGCGGCGAGGGAGTGAGCAATCAGCCCCAGCATTTT. This codes for CASGEGVSNQPQHF.

Notes on this clonotype: Since a much larger clone is just one base distant, this may be a read error. The chain is built from TRBV11-2 and TRBJ2-3; 7 bases align to TRBD2. The CDR3 is 17 amino acids. V lost 3 bases, J lost 4 bases, and 13 bases stayed unmatched. Germline V gene data show CDR1 as SGHAT and CDR2 as FQNNGV. DNA of the CDR3: TGTGCCAGCAGCTTGGCTAGGTGGACTAGGGCCCCAGATACGCAGTATTTT. This sequence encodes CASSLARWTRAPDTQYF.

Note on this clonotype: Germline is not matched at one junction end, which may reflect a read error. The chain is built from TRBV10-3 and TRBJ2-5; TRBD1 agrees at 8 bases. This CDR3 contains 14 residues. Germline V gene data show CDR1 as ENHRY and CDR2 as SYGVKD. The CDR3 region has the DNA TGTGCTATCAGTCGGGGACAGGCTCAAGAGACCCAGTGCTTC. This encodes CAISRGQAQETQCF.

This clonotype was counted many times. The V gene is TRBV6-5, the J gene TRBJ2-6; 9 bases are shared with TRBD1. The CDR3 loop spans 16 amino acids. Germline loops: CDR1 MNHEY, CDR2 SVGAGI. Trimming took 10 bases from V and 0 from J; bases not matched to a gene: 7. CDR3 sequence reads: CATIRTGDSGANVLTF. The CDR3 DNA is TGTGCCACCATCAGGACAGGGGACTCTGGGGCCAACGTCCTGACTTTC.

This clonotype appeared a single time. A read error may produce the germline difference seen at one junction end. The chain employs TRBV11-2 and TRBJ1-6; 9 nucleotides line up with TRBD1. CDR3 length equals 15 residues. CDR1 is SGHAT and CDR2 is FQNNGV in the germline V gene. The CDR3 DNA is TGTGCTAGCAGACGCCGGGGACAGGGTAATTCGCCCCTCCACTTT. It codes for CASRRRGQGNSPLHF.

The gene calls are TRBV11-3 and TRBJ2-1, with D hard to call. Germline V gene sequence: CDR1 SGHNT, CDR2 YENEEA. The CDR3 loop spans 13 amino acids. The V and J ends lost 9 bases and 5 bases respectively, with 14 bases between them. The CDR3 is CARSVFRDNEQFF. DNA of the CDR3: TGTGCCAGGAGCGTTTTTCGGGACAATGAGCAGTTCTTC.

Note on this clonotype: One end of the junction is discordant with germline, which a read error may explain. V gene TRBV5-6 combines with J gene TRBJ2-1, with a weak D call TRBD2 (5 bases). Per the germline V gene, CDR1 is SGHDT and CDR2 is YYEEEE. This CDR3 comprises 17 residues. Here the CDR3 DNA reads TGTGCCAGCAGCAACCCCACGCGGCGTAGCCACCACAATGAGCGGTTTTTC. Translating gives CASSNPTRRSHHNERFF.

By share, this clonotype counts as medium-sized. The chain is built from TRBV11-2 and TRBJ2-7, with D perhaps TRBD1 (7 bases). V was clipped by 5 bases and J by 2 bases, with 13 bases between them. Germline V gene lookup returns CDR1 SGHAT and CDR2 FQNNGV. The CDR3 has 14 residues. The CDR3 loop reads CASSTQGTAYEQYF. CDR3 in DNA: TGTGCCAGCAGCACACAGGGGACTGCCTACGAGCAGTACTTC.

The genes are TRBV5-1 and TRBJ2-2; the D gene could be TRBD1 or TRBD2 (5 bases each). Between the trimmed V and J ends, which lost 0 bases and 0 bases, there was a span of 9 bases. Germline CDR1 and CDR2: SGHRS and YFSETQ. The CDR3 runs 16 residues. This CDR3 is CASSLGGVPNTGELFF. The CDR3 nucleotides read TGCGCCAGCAGCTTGGGAGGGGTCCCGAACACCGGGGAGCTGTTTTTT.

About this clonotype itself: This could be a read error, since a much larger clone is one nucleotide away. A read error is likely, as this CDR3 ends without the conserved phenylalanine or tryptophan. The rearrangement links TRBV28 to TRBJ1-6, with D uncertain. Germline assignment: CDR1 MDHEN and CDR2 SYDVKM. The CDR3 runs to 15 residues. V gave up 5 bases and J gave up 6 bases, with 14 bases separating them. CDR3 sequence: CASSLQQRINSPLHL. The DNA for the CDR3 is TGTGCCAGCAGTCTCCAACAGCGGATTAATTCACCCCTCCACCTT.

With regard to this clonotype: This CDR3 is missing its conserved last phenylalanine or tryptophan, likely due to a read error. It is unclear where the CDR3 begins or ends on the DNA, so no DNA is shown, and the CDR3 is as TCRdb lists it. The chain is built from TRBV12-3 or TRBV12-4 and TRBJ2-3; the table's D call TRBD2 went unverified against the DNA. The CDR3 spans 15 amino acids, including both terminal residues. CDR3 sequence: CASVLAGVGTDTQYI.

This clonotype was seen a single time. It may be a read error: a sequence one base away is much more abundant. This chain links TRBV6-5 with TRBJ2-3, with unresolved D. The CDR3 spans 15 residues. The germline V gene encodes CDR1 MNHEY and CDR2 SVGAGI. Trimming took 10 bases from V and 0 from J, leaving 17 bases between them. The CDR3 region is CATSRRLQSTDTQYF. The CDR3 DNA reads TGTGCCACCAGCCGACGTCTTCAAAGCACAGATACGCAGTATTTT.

This chain links TRBV4-1 with TRBJ1-2, with no clear D. V lost 8 bases, J lost 5 bases, and 21 bases lay in between. Germline V gene data show CDR1 as MGHRA and CDR2 as YSYEKL. The CDR3 is 15 residues long. The CDR3 reads CASGPAGSERYGYTF. The CDR3 nucleotides read TGCGCCAGCGGCCCTGCGGGGTCTGAACGTTATGGCTACACCTTC.

The chain recombines TRBV6-1 with TRBJ2-7; no definite D call. The CDR3 consists of 10 residues. V was pared by 6 bases and J by 13 bases, with 13 bases between. The germline V gene encodes CDR1 MNHNS and CDR2 SASEGT. CDR3 region: CASSLHEAYF. The DNA of the CDR3 is TGTGCCAGCAGCCTACATGAGGCATACTTC.

With regard to this clonotype: Since a much larger clone is just one base distant, this may be a read error. V is TRBV5-6 and J is TRBJ2-3; either TRBD1 or TRBD2 may fit D (6 bases each). The length of the CDR3 is 16 residues. Germline-derived CDR1 and CDR2 are SGHDT and YYEEEE. The CDR3 DNA reads TGTGCCAGCAGCTTGATCGGGGGCACAAGCACAGATACGCATTATTTT. It translates to CASSLIGGTSTDTHYF.